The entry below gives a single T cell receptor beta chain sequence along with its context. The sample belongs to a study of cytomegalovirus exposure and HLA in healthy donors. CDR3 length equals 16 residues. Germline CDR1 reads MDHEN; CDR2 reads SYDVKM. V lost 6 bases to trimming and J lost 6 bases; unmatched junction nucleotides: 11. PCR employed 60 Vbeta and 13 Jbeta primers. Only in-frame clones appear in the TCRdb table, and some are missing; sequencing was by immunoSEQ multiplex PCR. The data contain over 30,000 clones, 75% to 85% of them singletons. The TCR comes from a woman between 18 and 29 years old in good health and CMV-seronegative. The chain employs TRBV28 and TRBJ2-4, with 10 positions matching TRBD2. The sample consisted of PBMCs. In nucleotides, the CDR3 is TGTGCCAGCAGACCGCGTATGATAGCGGGGGGAAACATTCAGTACTTC. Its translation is CASRPRMIAGGNIQYF.